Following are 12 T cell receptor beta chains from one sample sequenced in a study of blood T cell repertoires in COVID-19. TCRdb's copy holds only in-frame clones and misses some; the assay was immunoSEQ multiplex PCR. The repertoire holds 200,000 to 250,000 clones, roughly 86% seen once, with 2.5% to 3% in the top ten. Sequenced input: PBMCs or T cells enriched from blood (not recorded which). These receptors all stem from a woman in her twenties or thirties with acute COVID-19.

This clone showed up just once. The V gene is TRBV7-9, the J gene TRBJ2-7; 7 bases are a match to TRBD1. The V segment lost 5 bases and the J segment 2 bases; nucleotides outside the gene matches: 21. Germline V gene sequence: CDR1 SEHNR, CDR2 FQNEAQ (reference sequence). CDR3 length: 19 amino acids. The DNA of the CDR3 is TGTGCCAGCAGCACTAACCGGGACAGTCCCAATCTACCGCCCTACGAGCAGTACTTC. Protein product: CASSTNRDSPNLPPYEQYF.

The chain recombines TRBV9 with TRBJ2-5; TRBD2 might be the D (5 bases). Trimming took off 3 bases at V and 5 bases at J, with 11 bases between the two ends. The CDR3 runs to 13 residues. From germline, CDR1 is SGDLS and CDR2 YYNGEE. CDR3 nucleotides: TGTGCCAGCAGCGCGGAGGACGCCGAGACCCAGTACTTC. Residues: CASSAEDAETQYF.

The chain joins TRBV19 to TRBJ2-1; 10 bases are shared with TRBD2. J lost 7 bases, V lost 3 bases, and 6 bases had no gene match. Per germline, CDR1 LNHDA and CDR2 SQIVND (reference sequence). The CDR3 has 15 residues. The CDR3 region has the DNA TGTGCCAGTAGTATTTTAGCGGGGGGTGGGAATGAGCAGTTCTTC. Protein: CASSILAGGGNEQFF.

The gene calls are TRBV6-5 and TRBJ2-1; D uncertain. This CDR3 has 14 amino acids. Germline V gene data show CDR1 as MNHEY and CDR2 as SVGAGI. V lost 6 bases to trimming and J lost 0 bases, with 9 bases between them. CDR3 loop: CASRGLSSYNEQFF. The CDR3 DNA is TGTGCCAGCAGGGGCCTAAGCTCCTACAATGAGCAGTTCTTC.

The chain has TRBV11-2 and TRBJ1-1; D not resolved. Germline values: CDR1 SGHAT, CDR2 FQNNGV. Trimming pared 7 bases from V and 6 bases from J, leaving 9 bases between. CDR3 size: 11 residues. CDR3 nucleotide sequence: TGTGCCAGCAACCTAGTCGCTGAAGCTTTCTTT. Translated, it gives CASNLVAEAFF.

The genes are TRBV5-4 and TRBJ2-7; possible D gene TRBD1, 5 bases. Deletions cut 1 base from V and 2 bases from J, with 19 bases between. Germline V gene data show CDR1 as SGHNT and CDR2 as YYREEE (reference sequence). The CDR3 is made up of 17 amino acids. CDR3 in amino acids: CASSLTGLWTQTYEQYF. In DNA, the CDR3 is TGTGCCAGCAGCTTGACAGGCTTGTGGACCCAAACCTACGAGCAGTACTTC. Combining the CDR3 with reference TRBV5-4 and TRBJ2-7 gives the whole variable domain ETGVTQSPTHLIKTRGQQVTLRCSSQSGHNTVSWYQQALGQGPQFIFQYYREEENGRGNFPPRFSGLQFPNYSSELNVNALELDDSALYLCASSLTGLWTQTYEQYFGPGTRLTVT.

CDR3 amino acids: CASSRDSYNEQFF. The DNA of the CDR3 is TGTGCCAGCAGCCGGGACAGCTACAATGAGCAGTTCTTC. The chain carries TRBV2 and TRBJ2-1; TRBD1 aligns across 7 bases. V trimming: 6 bases; J trimming: 3 bases; junction bases outside the gene matches: 2. The CDR3 sequence is 13 residues long. The germline CDR1 and CDR2 sequences are SNHLY and FYNNEI.

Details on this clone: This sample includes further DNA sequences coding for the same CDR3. The CDR3: CASSIFEGINQPQHF. The CDR3 DNA reads as TGTGCCAGTAGTATATTTGAGGGAATTAATCAGCCCCAGCATTTT. This chain links TRBV19 with TRBJ1-5; D is unresolved. CDR3 length equals 15 residues. V was cut by 2 bases and J by 4 bases, with 12 bases left in between. Looked up from germline, CDR1 is LNHDA and CDR2 is SQIVND (reference sequence).

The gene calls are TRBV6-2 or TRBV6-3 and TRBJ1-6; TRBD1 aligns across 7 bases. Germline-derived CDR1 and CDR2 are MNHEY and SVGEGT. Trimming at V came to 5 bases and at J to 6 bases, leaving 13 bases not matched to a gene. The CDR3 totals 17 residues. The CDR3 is CASSRSPRRGPNSPLHF. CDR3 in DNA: TGTGCCAGCAGTCGTTCCCCTCGGAGGGGGCCTAATTCACCCCTCCACTTT.

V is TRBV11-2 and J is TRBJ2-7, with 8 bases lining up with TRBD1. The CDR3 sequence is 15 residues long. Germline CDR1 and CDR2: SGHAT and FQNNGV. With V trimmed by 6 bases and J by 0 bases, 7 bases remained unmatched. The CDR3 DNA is TGTGCCAGCAGAAAACCGGGACAGGCCTCCTACGAGCAGTACTTC. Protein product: CASRKPGQASYEQYF.

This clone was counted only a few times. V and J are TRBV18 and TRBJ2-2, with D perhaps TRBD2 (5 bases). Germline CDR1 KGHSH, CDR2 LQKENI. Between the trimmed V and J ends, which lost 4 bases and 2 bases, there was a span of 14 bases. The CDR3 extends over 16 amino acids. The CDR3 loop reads CASSRAGLLNTGELFF. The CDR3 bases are TGTGCCAGCTCACGAGCAGGACTTCTTAACACCGGGGAGCTGTTTTTT.

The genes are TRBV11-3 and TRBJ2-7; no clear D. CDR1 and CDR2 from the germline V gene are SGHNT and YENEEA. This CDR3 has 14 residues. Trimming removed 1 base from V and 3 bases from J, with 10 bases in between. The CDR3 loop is CASSLGGRIYEQYF. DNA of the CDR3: TGTGCCAGCAGCTTAGGAGGTCGGATCTACGAGCAGTACTTC. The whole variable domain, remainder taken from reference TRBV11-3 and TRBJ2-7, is EAGVVQSPRYKIIEKKQPVAFWCNPISGHNTLYWYLQNLGQGPELLIRYENEEAVDDSQLPKDRFSAERLKGVDSTLKIQPAELGDSAVYLCASSLGGRIYEQYFGPGTRLTVT.